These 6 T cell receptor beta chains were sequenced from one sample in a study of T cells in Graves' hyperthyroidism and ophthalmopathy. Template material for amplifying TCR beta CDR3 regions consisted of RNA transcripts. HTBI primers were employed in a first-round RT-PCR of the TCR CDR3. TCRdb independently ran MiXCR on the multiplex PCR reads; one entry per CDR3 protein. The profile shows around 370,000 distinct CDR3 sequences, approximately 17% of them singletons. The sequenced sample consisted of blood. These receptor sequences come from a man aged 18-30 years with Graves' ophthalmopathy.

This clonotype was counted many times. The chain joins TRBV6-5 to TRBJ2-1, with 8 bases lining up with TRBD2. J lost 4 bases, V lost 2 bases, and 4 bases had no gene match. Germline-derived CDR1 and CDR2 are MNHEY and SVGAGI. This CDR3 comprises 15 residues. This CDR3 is CASSYAGGPYNEQFF. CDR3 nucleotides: TGTGCCAGCAGTTACGCGGGGGGACCATACAATGAGCAGTTCTTC.

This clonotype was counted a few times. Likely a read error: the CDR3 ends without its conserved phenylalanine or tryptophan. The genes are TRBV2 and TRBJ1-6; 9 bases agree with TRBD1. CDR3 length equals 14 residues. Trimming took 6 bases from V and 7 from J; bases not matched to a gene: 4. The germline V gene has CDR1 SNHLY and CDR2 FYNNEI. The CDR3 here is CASRGDRENSPLHL. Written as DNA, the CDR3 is TGTGCCAGCAGGGGGGACAGGGAGAATTCACCCCTCCACCTT.

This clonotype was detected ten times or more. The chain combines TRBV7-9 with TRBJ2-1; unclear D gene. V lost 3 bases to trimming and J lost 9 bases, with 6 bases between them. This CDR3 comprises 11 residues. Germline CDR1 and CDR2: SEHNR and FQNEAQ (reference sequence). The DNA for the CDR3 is TGTGCCAGCAGCTTTGTGCGTGAGCAGTTCTTC. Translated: CASSFVREQFF. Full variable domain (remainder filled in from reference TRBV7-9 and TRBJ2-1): DTGVSQNPRHKITKRGQNVTFRCDPISEHNRLYWYRQTLGQGPEFLTYFQNEAQLEKSRLLSDRFSAERPKGSFSTLEIQRTEQGDSAMYLCASSFVREQFFGPGTRLTVL.

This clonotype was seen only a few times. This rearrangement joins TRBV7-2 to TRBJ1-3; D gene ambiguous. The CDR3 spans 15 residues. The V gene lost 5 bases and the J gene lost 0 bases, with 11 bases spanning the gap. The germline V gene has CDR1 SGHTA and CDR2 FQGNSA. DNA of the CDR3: TGTGCCAGCAGCACCGACCGAATCTCTGGAAACACCATATATTTT. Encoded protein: CASSTDRISGNTIYF.

The CDR3 DNA is TGTGCCAGCAGCGTACGGGTTAGCACAGATACGCAGTATTTT. The encoded protein is CASSVRVSTDTQYF. The chain has TRBV9 and TRBJ2-3; no firm D call. Trimming left V 1 base short and J 0 bases short, with 6 bases between. This CDR3 contains 14 residues. The germline V gene encodes CDR1 SGDLS and CDR2 YYNGEE.

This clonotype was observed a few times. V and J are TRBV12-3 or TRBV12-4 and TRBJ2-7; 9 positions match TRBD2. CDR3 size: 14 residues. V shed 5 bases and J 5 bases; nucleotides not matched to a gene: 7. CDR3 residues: CASSPRGGGDEQYF. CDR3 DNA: TGTGCCAGCAGTCCGCGGGGGGGCGGGGACGAGCAGTACTTC.